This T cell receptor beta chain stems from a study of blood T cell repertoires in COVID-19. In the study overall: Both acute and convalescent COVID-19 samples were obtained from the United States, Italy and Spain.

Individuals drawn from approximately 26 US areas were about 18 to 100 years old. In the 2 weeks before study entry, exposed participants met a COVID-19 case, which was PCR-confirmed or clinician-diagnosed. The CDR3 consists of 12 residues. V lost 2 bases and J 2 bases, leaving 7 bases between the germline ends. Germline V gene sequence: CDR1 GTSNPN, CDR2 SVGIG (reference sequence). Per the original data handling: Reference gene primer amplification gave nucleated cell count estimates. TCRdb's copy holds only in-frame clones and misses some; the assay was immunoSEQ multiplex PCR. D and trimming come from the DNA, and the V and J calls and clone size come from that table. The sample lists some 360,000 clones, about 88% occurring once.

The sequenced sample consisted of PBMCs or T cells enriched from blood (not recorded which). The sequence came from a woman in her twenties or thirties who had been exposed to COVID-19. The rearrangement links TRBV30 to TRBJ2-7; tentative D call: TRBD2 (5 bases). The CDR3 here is CAWSTSTYEQYF. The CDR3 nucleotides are TGTGCCTGGAGTACTAGTACCTACGAGCAGTACTTC.